One TCR beta chain is described in this entry. Its antigen remains unknown. The data belong to a study of T cells in localized non-small cell lung cancer. Data came from immunoSEQ multiplex PCR; TCRdb stores just in-frame clones and leaves some out. Of around 130,000 clones listed, more than 70% are singletons. CDR1 SQVTM and CDR2 ANQGSEA come from the germline V gene. The CDR3 sequence is 13 residues long. Deletions cut 6 bases from V and 0 bases from J, with 11 bases between. Findings of the study overall: Tumor samples were not multi-region, leaving intratumor heterogeneity unexcluded.

V is TRBV29-1 and J is TRBJ1-1; D ambiguous. Source: peripheral blood, taken before any cancer treatment. This clonotype was obtained from an older female donor with stage I lung adenocarcinoma. The CDR3 is CSVTDGLNTEAFF. In DNA form, the CDR3 reads TGCAGCGTCACCGACGGATTGAACACTGAAGCTTTCTTT.